Below are 20 T cell receptor beta chains sequenced from a single sample in a study of shared clonotypes between healthy human individuals (TCRdb year 2020). Libraries were constructed by the immunoSEQ multiplex PCR assay. TCRdb holds this immuneACCESS table with in-frame rearrangements only. Some clones are missing; in checked studies, unresolved V genes explain under half, and the rest has no known cause. The sample table records approximately 1.5 million clones; 98% of these occur just once. The ten largest make up approximately 0.44% of the sample. Sample: naive CD4+ T cells sorted from blood. The cell subset or site label, read with the paper, signifies: CD45RA+ positively selected. These receptors all stem from a man aged 30 to 45 in good health.

This clone was seen a single time. Other DNA sequences in this sample translate to the same CDR3. The V call is TRBV6-5, the J call TRBJ1-2; D gene uncertain. The length of the CDR3 is 13 residues. V gave up 6 bases and J gave up 2 bases, with 10 bases separating them. Germline V gene sequence: CDR1 MNHEY, CDR2 SVGAGI. This CDR3 is CASSSGQNYGYTF. The CDR3 nucleotides read TGTGCCAGCAGCTCCGGGCAGAACTATGGCTACACCTTC.

This chain uses TRBV4-3 with TRBJ2-2; the D is unclear. Germline values: CDR1 LGHNA, CDR2 YSLEER. This CDR3 spans 14 amino acids. V shed 4 bases and J shed 1 base, with 7 bases lying between them. As DNA, the CDR3 is TGCGCCAGCAGCCTCCAGGAGAACACCGGGGAGCTGTTTTTT. This gives the protein CASSLQENTGELFF.

The rearrangement links TRBV5-1 to TRBJ1-1, with 7 bases fitting TRBD1. The germline V gene has CDR1 SGHRS and CDR2 YFSETQ. The length of the CDR3 is 15 residues. Trimming cost V 4 bases and J 3 bases; bases outside gene matches: 9. The CDR3 nucleotides read TGCGCCAGCAGCATACGGACAGGACACCACACTGAAGCTTTCTTT. This gives the protein CASSIRTGHHTEAFF.

The chain combines TRBV11-3 with TRBJ1-3; a weak D match, TRBD1 (6 bases). Germline CDR1 and CDR2: SGHNT and YENEEA. The length of the CDR3 is 17 residues. With 5 bases removed from V and 0 bases from J, the gap between germline ends came to 17 bases. The CDR3 bases are TGTGCCAGCAGCAGCAGGTCTTCAGGGGTCTCTGGAAACACCATATATTTT. It translates to CASSSRSSGVSGNTIYF.

The CDR3 loop is CASSPRGPGQLLTGELFF. In nucleotides, the CDR3 is TGTGCCAGCTCACCACGGGGACCTGGACAGCTACTCACCGGGGAGCTGTTTTTT. The chain combines TRBV18 with TRBJ2-2, with D possibly being TRBD1 (6 bases). The CDR3 totals 18 residues. V lost 1 base and J lost 4, with 19 bases in between. Germline CDR1 KGHSH, CDR2 LQKENI.

The V and J genes are TRBV2 and TRBJ2-7; TRBD1 matches at 8 bases. V lost 8 bases to trimming and J lost 6 bases; unmatched junction nucleotides: 9. This CDR3 region has 13 residues. The germline V gene has CDR1 SNHLY and CDR2 FYNNEI. CDR3 protein: CASVPQGAGEQYF. CDR3 coding DNA: TGTGCCAGCGTACCCCAGGGGGCGGGCGAGCAGTACTTC.

A single count supports this clone. The chain combines TRBV5-4 with TRBJ1-2; TRBD1 might be the D (5 bases). This CDR3 contains 12 residues. The V gene lost 4 bases and the J gene lost 7 bases, with 11 bases spanning the gap. Per the germline V gene, CDR1 is SGHNT and CDR2 is YYREEE (reference sequence). The CDR3 DNA reads TGTGCCAGCAGCCCTCCTCAGGGTGGCTACACCTTC. It codes for CASSPPQGGYTF.

The chain joins TRBV5-1 to TRBJ1-1; D unresolved. Germline V CDR1 and CDR2: SGHRS, YFSETQ. The CDR3 spans 15 residues. The ends were cut back, 0 bases at V and 8 bases at J, with 17 bases in the middle. The CDR3 sequence is CASSLAEFGVGEAFF. In nucleotides, the CDR3 is TGCGCCAGCAGCTTGGCAGAGTTTGGGGTTGGCGAAGCTTTCTTT. The full variable domain, completed using reference TRBV5-1 and TRBJ1-1, is KAGVTQTPRYLIKTRGQQVTLSCSPISGHRSVSWYQQTPGQGLQFLFEYFSETQRNKGNFPGRFSGRQFSNSRSEMNVSTLELGDSALYLCASSLAEFGVGEAFFGQGTRLTVV.

The V gene is TRBV6-5, the J gene TRBJ2-1; 15 bases match TRBD2. In germline, CDR1 is MNHEY, CDR2 SVGAGI. J lost 10 bases, V lost 6 bases, and 7 bases had no gene match. The CDR3 runs 15 residues. CDR3 in amino acids: CASSQNGLAGGEQFF. CDR3 DNA: TGTGCCAGCAGCCAAAACGGACTAGCGGGAGGGGAGCAGTTCTTC.

The chain combines TRBV18 with TRBJ1-1, with 11 bases matching TRBD1. The germline CDR1 and CDR2 sequences are KGHSH and LQKENI. This CDR3 has 17 residues. The J segment lost 0 bases and the V segment lost 1 base, leaving 4 bases of the junction unmatched. CDR3: CASSPRTGGPMNTEAFF. CDR3 bases: TGTGCCAGCTCACCACGGACAGGGGGCCCGATGAACACTGAAGCTTTCTTT.

The rearrangement joins TRBV29-1 to TRBJ2-1, with TRBD2 matching over 10 bases. The length of the CDR3 is 16 residues. The ends lost 7 bases at V and 3 bases at J; junction bases unmatched: 12. Per the germline V gene, CDR1 is SQVTM and CDR2 is ANQGSEA. CDR3 nucleotide sequence: TGCAGCGCCCGAAGAACTAGCGGGATGGGCTACAATGAGCAGTTCTTC. Protein sequence: CSARRTSGMGYNEQFF.

V is TRBV5-4 and J is TRBJ1-3, with D tentatively TRBD1 (6 bases). The germline V and J ends were trimmed by 4 bases and 9 bases, with 17 bases remaining between them. The CDR3 contains 14 residues. The germline V gene has CDR1 SGHNT and CDR2 YYREEE (reference sequence). In nucleotides, the CDR3 is TGTGCCAGCAGCACCGGACAGTCCACTGCCACCATATATTTT. It specifies CASSTGQSTATIYF.

The rearrangement links TRBV5-1 to TRBJ2-6; D possibly corresponds to TRBD1 (5 bases). The V gene's germline CDR1 is SGHRS and CDR2 YFSETQ. The germline V and J ends were trimmed by 3 bases and 0 bases, with 16 bases remaining between them. The CDR3 sequence is 18 residues long. In nucleotides, the CDR3 is TGCGCCAGCAGCTCAAGAACAGGCCCCAGCTCTGGGGCCAACGTCCTGACTTTC. It is translated as CASSSRTGPSSGANVLTF.

The rearrangement links TRBV19 to TRBJ1-1; weak D call: TRBD1 (6 bases). The CDR3 covers 13 residues. V lost 9 bases and J 0 bases, leaving 11 bases between the germline ends. Germline CDR1 LNHDA, CDR2 SQIVND (reference sequence). The CDR3: CASTQGLNTEAFF. CDR3 DNA sequence: TGTGCCAGCACACAGGGATTGAACACTGAAGCTTTCTTT.

The gene calls are TRBV11-2 and TRBJ2-7, with 9 nucleotides matching TRBD2. The CDR3 sequence is 17 residues long. CDR1 is SGHAT and CDR2 is FQNNGV in the germline V gene. After removal of 5 bases from V and 1 base from J, the junction contained 12 bases not matched to a gene. For the CDR3, the DNA is TGTGCCAGCAGCCCCCAGGGCGGGAGGGCCTGGTCCTACGAGCAGTACTTC. Its protein product is CASSPQGGRAWSYEQYF.

The count of this clone is one. The V gene is TRBV7-9, the J gene TRBJ1-2; the match to TRBD1 covers 7 bases. The CDR3 has 15 residues. J was trimmed by 0 bases and V by 5 bases; bases with no gene match: 6. Germline CDR1 reads SEHNR; CDR2 reads FQNEAQ (reference sequence). In DNA form, the CDR3 reads TGTGCCAGCAGCAGACCCGGGACAGCTAACTATGGCTACACCTTC. It is translated as CASSRPGTANYGYTF.

The genes are TRBV10-3 and TRBJ2-1; perhaps D is TRBD1 or TRBD2 (6 bases each). This CDR3 is 20 amino acids long. Germline lookup yields CDR1 ENHRY and CDR2 SYGVKD. V lost 4 bases to trimming and J lost 0 bases, with 25 bases between them. The CDR3 spells CAISVQGGSTKSSSYNEQFF. As DNA, the CDR3 is TGTGCCATCAGTGTACAAGGGGGGTCAACTAAAAGTAGCTCCTACAATGAGCAGTTCTTC.

Points on this clone: This specimen includes other DNA sequences encoding the same CDR3. The chain links TRBV20-1 to TRBJ1-1; no definite D call. V was pared by 6 bases and J by 0 bases, with 2 bases between. The CDR3 spans 10 residues. From germline, CDR1 is DFQATT and CDR2 SNEGSKA (reference sequence). The CDR3 bases are TGCAGTGCCCTGAACACTGAAGCTTTCTTT. Residues: CSALNTEAFF.

This chain uses TRBV2 with TRBJ1-4; 7 bases are a match to TRBD1. From germline, CDR1 is SNHLY and CDR2 FYNNEI. Trimming removed 7 bases from V and 8 bases from J; junction bases left unmatched: 10. The CDR3 length is 14 residues. The CDR3: CASTRQGSGEKLFF. CDR3 coding DNA: TGTGCCAGCACAAGACAGGGTAGTGGAGAAAAACTGTTTTTT. Using reference TRBV2 and TRBJ1-4 for the parts outside the CDR3, the full variable domain is EPEVTQTPSHQVTQMGQEVILRCVPISNHLYFYWYRQILGQKVEFLVSFYNNEISEKSEIFDDQFSVERPDGSNFTLKIRSTKLEDSAMYFCASTRQGSGEKLFFGSGTQLSVL.

This chain connects TRBV18 to TRBJ1-1; 7 bases are a match to TRBD1. The CDR3 spans 14 residues. Losses at the gene ends were 6 bases for V and 3 bases for J; bases not matched to a gene: 7. Germline V gene data show CDR1 as KGHSH and CDR2 as LQKENI. As DNA, the CDR3 is TGTGCCAGCTCGCCTAGGGACAGTGACACTGAAGCTTTCTTT. Translation: CASSPRDSDTEAFF.